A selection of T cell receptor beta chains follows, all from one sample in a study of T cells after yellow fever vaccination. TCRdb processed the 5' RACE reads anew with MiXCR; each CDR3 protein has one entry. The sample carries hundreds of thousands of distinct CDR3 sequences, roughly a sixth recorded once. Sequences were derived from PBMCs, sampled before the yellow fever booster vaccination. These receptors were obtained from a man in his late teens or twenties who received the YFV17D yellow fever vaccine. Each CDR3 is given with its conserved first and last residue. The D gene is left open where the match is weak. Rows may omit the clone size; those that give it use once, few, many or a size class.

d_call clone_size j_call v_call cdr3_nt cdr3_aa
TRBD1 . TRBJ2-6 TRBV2 TGTGCCAGCAGCGGGGGACAGGGGGCTACTGGGGCCAACGTCCTGACTTTC CASSGGQGATGANVLTF
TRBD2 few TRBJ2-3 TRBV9 TGTGCCAGCAGCGTAGGGACCCCTGAGACTAGCGGGATTCATACGCAGTATTTT CASSVGTPETSGIHTQYF
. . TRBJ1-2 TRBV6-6 TGTGCCAGCAGTACCCTTTCCAGCTACTATGGCTACACCTTC CASSTLSSYYGYTF
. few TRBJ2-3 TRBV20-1 TGCAGTGCCGCCCCAAGCACAGATACGCAGTATTTT CSAAPSTDTQYF
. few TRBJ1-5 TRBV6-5 TGTGCCAGCAGTGAAGTCCCCTCGGGGACTGGGGATCAGCCCCAGCATTTT CASSEVPSGTGDQPQHF
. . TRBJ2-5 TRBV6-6 TGTGCCAGCATCCAACTGTGGGCACCCCAAGAGACCCAGTACTTC CASIQLWAPQETQYF
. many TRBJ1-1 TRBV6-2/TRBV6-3 TGTGCCAGCAGTTACCTCCCCACTGTGGAAGCTTTCTTT CASSYLPTVEAFF
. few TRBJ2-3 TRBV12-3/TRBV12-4 TGTGCCAGCAGTCGAGCGCGGAATACGCAGTATTTT CASSRARNTQYF
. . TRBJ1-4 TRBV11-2 TGTGCCAGCAGCTTAGATGCGGGACGGGCTAATGAAAAACTGTTTTTT CASSLDAGRANEKLFF
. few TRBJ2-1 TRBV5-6 TGTGCCAGCAGCACCGTGACAGGAGTGCAGTTCTTC CASSTVTGVQFF